Listed below are T cell receptor beta chains from one sample, sequenced in a study of blood T cell repertoires in COVID-19. The method was immunoSEQ multiplex PCR; TCRdb's version includes in-frame clones alone and lacks a portion of them. The sample holds some 150,000 clones, roughly 84% seen once. The sequencing sample was made of peripheral blood. Receptors were obtained from a man in his forties with acute or convalescent COVID-19. The CDR3 runs from the conserved cysteine through the conserved F or W. Each record gives: J gene, clone size, D gene, V gene, CDR3 length, CDR3 DNA, CDR3 protein. A D gene is named only where the DNA matches it firmly. Expanded clones get a size class; other rows say once, few or many, or leave the size out.

TRBJ1-4 few TRBD1 TRBV27 15 TGTGCCAGCAGTCTCACCAGGGGGTGGTATGAAAAACTGTTTTTT CASSLTRGWYEKLFF
TRBJ2-1 NA NA TRBV11-2 15 TGTGCCAGCAGCTTGGGCAGGCTCACCTACAATGAGCAGTTCTTC CASSLGRLTYNEQFF
TRBJ1-4 NA NA TRBV10-3 14 TGTGCCATCAGTGCTGGCAGGGTTAATGAAAAACTGTTTTTT CAISAGRVNEKLFF
TRBJ2-1 NA TRBD2 TRBV6-5 15 TGTGCCAGTCAGATCAAGCGGGGGGGCGGGTACGAGCAGTTCTTC CASQIKRGGGYEQFF
TRBJ2-7 NA NA TRBV6-5 13 TGTGCCAGCAGCCGGAGACAGAACTACGAGCAGTACTTC CASSRRQNYEQYF
TRBJ2-1 NA NA TRBV24-1 14 TGTGCCACCAGTGACCCGGGTGGATTTAATGAGCAGTTCTTC CATSDPGGFNEQFF
TRBJ1-5 few NA TRBV30 13 TGTGCCTGGAGTATAACGACAGATCAGCCCCAGCATTTT CAWSITTDQPQHF
TRBJ2-1 NA NA TRBV27 14 TGTGCCAGCTCCTTAACTAATGCCAGGGATGAGCAGTTCTTC CASSLTNARDEQFF
TRBJ1-4 NA NA TRBV30 16 TGTGCCTGGAGTGTCGGTGTGGGGGCGACTAATGAAAAACTGTTTTTT CAWSVGVGATNEKLFF
TRBJ1-4 NA NA TRBV5-6 15 TGTGCCAGCAGCTCTACAGGGCTCTCAACTGAAAAACTGTTTTTT CASSSTGLSTEKLFF
TRBJ2-7 NA TRBD1 TRBV5-1 14 TGCGCCAGCAGCGCCCCGGGACAGAACTACGAGCAGTACTTC CASSAPGQNYEQYF
TRBJ2-3 NA NA TRBV7-2 15 TGTGCCAGCAGCCGGACTATTTCTAGCACAGATACGCAGTATTTT CASSRTISSTDTQYF
TRBJ2-2 NA NA TRBV18 13 TGTGCCAGCTCAGGCAGGGGCACCGGGGAGCTGTTTTTT CASSGRGTGELFF
TRBJ1-5 NA NA TRBV7-9 16 TGTGCCAGCAGCTTAGCTACAGGGTGGGGCAATCAGCCCCAGCATTTT CASSLATGWGNQPQHF
TRBJ2-4 once NA TRBV4-1 12 TGCGCCAGCAGCCCCCGCGAGGACATTCAGTACTTC CASSPREDIQYF